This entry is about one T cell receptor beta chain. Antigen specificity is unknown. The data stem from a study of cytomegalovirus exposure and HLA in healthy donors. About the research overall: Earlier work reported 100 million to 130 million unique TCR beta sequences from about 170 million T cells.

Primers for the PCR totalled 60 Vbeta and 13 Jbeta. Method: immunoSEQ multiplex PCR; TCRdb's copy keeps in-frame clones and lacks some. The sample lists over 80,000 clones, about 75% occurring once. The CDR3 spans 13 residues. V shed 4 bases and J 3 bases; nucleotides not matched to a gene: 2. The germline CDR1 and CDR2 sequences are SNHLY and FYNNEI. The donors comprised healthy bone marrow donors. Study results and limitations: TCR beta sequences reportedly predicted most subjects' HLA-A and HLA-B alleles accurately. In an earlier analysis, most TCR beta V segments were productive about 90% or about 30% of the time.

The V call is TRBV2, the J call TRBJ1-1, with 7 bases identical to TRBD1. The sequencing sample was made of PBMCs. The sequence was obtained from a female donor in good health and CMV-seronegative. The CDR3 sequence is CASSVDRDTEAFF. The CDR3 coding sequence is TGTGCCAGCAGTGTAGACAGGGACACTGAAGCTTTCTTT.